The clone carrying this T cell receptor beta chain was counted a few times. The antigen remains unidentified. The source of the sample is a study of OX40 agonist ivuxolimab in advanced cancers. Study-wide background: An agonistic human IgG2 monoclonal antibody against OX40 (CD134) was given. Ivuxolimab doses were 0.01, 0.1, 0.3, 1.5, 3 or 10 mg/kg every 2 weeks. Patients in dose escalation had liver, melanoma, kidney or head and neck cancers. Study findings and constraints: There were, on average, more expanded clones in CD8+ T cells than in CD4+.

Germline assignment: CDR1 LNHDA and CDR2 SQIVND (reference sequence). Trimming stripped 3 bases from V and 14 bases from J, with 16 bases between. The CDR3 spans 12 residues. Produced via immunoSEQ multiplex PCR; TCRdb's table is partial and in-frame only. The sample holds tens of thousands of clones; approximately 87% are singletons and the top ten take under 8.5%. The sequences come from CD4+ or CD8+ T cells sorted from blood, collected in a trial of the OX40 agonist ivuxolimab. This rearrangement joins TRBV19 to TRBJ1-2, with D possibly being TRBD1 (5 bases). This TCR was recovered from an adult with an advanced solid tumor such as melanoma, head and neck, liver or kidney cancer. CDR3 coding DNA: TGTGCCAGTAGTATGGAGGCAGGGCCCATTACCTTC. Protein sequence: CASSMEAGPITF.